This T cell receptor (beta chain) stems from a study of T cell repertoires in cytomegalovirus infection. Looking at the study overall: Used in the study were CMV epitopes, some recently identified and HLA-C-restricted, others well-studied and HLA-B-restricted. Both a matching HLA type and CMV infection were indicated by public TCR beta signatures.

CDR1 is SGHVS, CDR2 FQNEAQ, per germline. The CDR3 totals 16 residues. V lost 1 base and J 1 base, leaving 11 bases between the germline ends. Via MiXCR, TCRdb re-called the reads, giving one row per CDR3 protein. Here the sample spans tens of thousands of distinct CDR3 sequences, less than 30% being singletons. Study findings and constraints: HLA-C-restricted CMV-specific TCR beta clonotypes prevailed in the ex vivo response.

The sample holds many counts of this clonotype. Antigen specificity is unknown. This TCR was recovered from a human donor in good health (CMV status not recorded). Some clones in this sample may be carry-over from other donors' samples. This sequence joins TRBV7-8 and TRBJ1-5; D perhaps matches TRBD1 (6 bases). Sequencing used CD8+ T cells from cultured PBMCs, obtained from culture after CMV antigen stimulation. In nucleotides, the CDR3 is TGTGCCAGCAGCTTAGAGTACCAGGGGAGCAATCAGCCCCAGCATTTT. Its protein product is CASSLEYQGSNQPQHF.